The 23 T cell receptor beta chains reported below all come from one sample, sequenced in a study of blood T cell repertoires in COVID-19. Produced via immunoSEQ multiplex PCR; TCRdb's table is partial and in-frame only. The data show about 19,000 clones, with approximately 85% seen just once and about two thirds held by the top ten. Sequencing was performed on peripheral blood. The receptors come from a man older than 75 with acute or convalescent COVID-19.

The chain has TRBV29-1 and TRBJ1-1; D is ambiguous. Germline-derived CDR1 and CDR2 are SQVTM and ANQGSEA. The CDR3 totals 11 residues. The V end lost 6 bases, the J end lost 0 bases, and 5 bases lay between the germline ends. The CDR3 reads CSVRVNTEAFF. The DNA of the CDR3 is TGCAGCGTGCGGGTGAACACTGAAGCTTTCTTT.

V gene TRBV14 combines with J gene TRBJ1-1; no definite D call. V lost 4 bases to trimming and J lost 4 bases, with 10 bases between them. Germline V gene data show CDR1 as SGHDN and CDR2 as FVKESK. There are 13 residues in the CDR3. The DNA of the CDR3 is TGTGCCAGCAGCCTAGGGAGATCCACTGAAGCTTTCTTT. Its translation is CASSLGRSTEAFF.

This chain connects TRBV7-8 to TRBJ1-1; no clear D gene. Trimming took 1 base from V and 2 from J, leaving 8 bases between them. This CDR3 contains 14 residues. In germline, CDR1 is SGHVS, CDR2 FQNEAQ. CDR3: CASSLEQLNTEAFF. The CDR3 nucleotides read TGTGCCAGCAGCTTAGAACAGCTCAACACTGAAGCTTTCTTT.

The rearrangement joins TRBV7-9 to TRBJ2-3, with D uncertain. V gave up 4 bases and J gave up 3 bases, with 8 bases separating them. The germline V gene encodes CDR1 SEHNR and CDR2 FQNEAQ (reference sequence). The CDR3 runs to 13 residues. CDR3 residues: CASSSGRTDTQYF. The CDR3 DNA reads as TGTGCCAGCAGCTCCGGTCGTACAGATACGCAGTATTTT.

This clone was recorded a few times. The V and J genes are TRBV21-1 and TRBJ1-6. TRBV21-1 is a documented pseudogene. The CDR3 is 15 amino acids. The CDR3 bases are TGTGCCAGCAGCAAAGAAAGCCCGAAGGAGTCACCCCTCCACTTT. Amino acids: CASSKESPKESPLHF.

The V and J genes are TRBV7-2 and TRBJ1-2, with D tentatively TRBD1 (5 bases). Between the trimmed V and J ends, which lost 0 bases and 14 bases, there was a span of 10 bases. The CDR3 is 11 amino acids. Germline loops: CDR1 SGHTA, CDR2 FQGNSA. CDR3 nucleotides: TGTGCCAGCAGCTTAGCACAGGCGTGGACCTTC. This translates into CASSLAQAWTF.

The chain couples TRBV7-2 to TRBJ1-6, with D possibly matching TRBD1 (6 bases). Germline values: CDR1 SGHTA, CDR2 FQGNSA. This CDR3 has 15 residues. V gave up 4 bases and J gave up 7 bases, with 14 bases separating them. CDR3 amino acids: CASSSRMDRNSPLHF. The CDR3 DNA follows: TGTGCCAGCAGCTCCAGGATGGACAGAAATTCACCCCTCCACTTT.

V and J are TRBV6-5 and TRBJ2-5; possibly TRBD1 for D (6 bases). V was shortened by 8 bases and J by 2 bases, with 12 bases between the two germline ends. Germline CDR1 and CDR2: MNHEY and SVGAGI. The CDR3 loop spans 13 amino acids. Written as DNA, the CDR3 is TGTGCCAGCGAAAGTACAGGGCAAGAGACCCAGTACTTC. This sequence encodes CASESTGQETQYF.

The chain couples TRBV4-2 to TRBJ2-1; 7 bases match TRBD2. The trim removed 4 bases at V and 4 bases at J, leaving 10 bases unmatched. Looked up from germline, CDR1 is LGHNA and CDR2 is YNFKEQ. CDR3 length equals 16 residues. The CDR3 loop reads CASSRDGGRTYNEQFF. CDR3 nucleotide sequence: TGTGCCAGCAGCCGGGACGGGGGGAGAACTTACAATGAGCAGTTCTTC.

The chain combines TRBV6-1 with TRBJ2-2; D might be TRBD2 (5 bases). The CDR3 length is 16 residues. CDR1 is MNHNS, CDR2 SASEGT, per germline. Between the trimmed V and J ends, which lost 1 base and 4 bases, there was a span of 13 bases. CDR3 nucleotides: TGTGCCAGCAGTGAAGGGCGAGCGGAGGCCACCGGGGAGCTGTTTTTT. Its translation: CASSEGRAEATGELFF.

The J gene is TRBJ2-1, the V gene TRBV2, with D perhaps TRBD2 (6 bases). The CDR3 totals 13 residues. Germline CDR1 is SNHLY and CDR2 is FYNNEI. Trimming took 2 bases from V and 13 from J, leaving 15 bases between them. The CDR3 DNA reads as TGTGCCAGCAGTGAATCGGAGGGAGTGTATCAGTTCTTC. Protein: CASSESEGVYQFF.

The rearrangement links TRBV28 to TRBJ1-1; D is undetermined. The CDR3 is 12 amino acids. V gave up 6 bases and J gave up 1 base, with 6 bases separating them. Germline-derived CDR1 and CDR2 are MDHEN and SYDVKM. CDR3 amino acids: CASSRQNTEAFF. In DNA form, the CDR3 reads TGTGCCAGCAGCAGGCAGAACACTGAAGCTTTCTTT.

The rearrangement joins TRBV3-1 (or the pseudogene TRBV3-2) to TRBJ2-7; a weak D match, TRBD2 (6 bases). The CDR3 runs 15 residues. The V gene's germline CDR1 is LGHDT and CDR2 YNNKEL (reference sequence). V was shortened by 2 bases and J by 6 bases, with 17 bases between the two germline ends. The DNA for the CDR3 is TGTGCCAGCAGCCAATGGGACTCCACGAATTCCGAGCAGTACTTC. Translated: CASSQWDSTNSEQYF.

This clone was picked up a small number of times. The V call is TRBV7-6, the J call TRBJ1-3; 8 nucleotides align to TRBD1. The CDR3 is 18 residues long. Germline lookup yields CDR1 SGHVS and CDR2 FNYEAQ. V dropped 4 bases and J dropped 0; count of bases not matched to a gene: 11. The CDR3 protein is CASSSPSGGDASGNTIYF. Written as DNA, the CDR3 is TGTGCCAGCAGCTCCCCATCAGGGGGCGACGCCTCTGGAAACACCATATATTTT.

The chain has TRBV12-3 or TRBV12-4 and TRBJ1-1; D is unresolved. This CDR3 is 13 amino acids long. V lost 3 bases and J 5 bases, leaving 10 bases between the germline ends. In nucleotides, the CDR3 is TGTGCCAGCAGTTTTGGCCGTACAACTGAAGCTTTCTTT. It encodes CASSFGRTTEAFF.

This clone has only a few counts. V and J are TRBV11-2 and TRBJ2-1, with 13 positions matching TRBD2. The CDR3 runs 14 residues. The J segment lost 7 bases and the V segment lost 4 bases, leaving 1 base of the junction unmatched. The germline CDR1 and CDR2 sequences are SGHAT and FQNNGV. CDR3 region: CASSSTSGGNEQFF. In DNA, the CDR3 is TGTGCCAGCAGCTCGACTAGCGGGGGGAATGAGCAGTTCTTC.

CDR3 amino acids: CASSYWTGNYEQYF. In DNA, the CDR3 is TGTGCCAGCAGTTACTGGACAGGGAACTACGAGCAGTACTTC. The chain joins TRBV6-2 or TRBV6-3 to TRBJ2-7; 8 bases are a match to TRBD1. The germline CDR1 and CDR2 sequences are MNHEY and SVGEGT. V was clipped by 1 base and J by 3 bases; unmatched bases: 2. The length of the CDR3 is 14 residues.

The gene calls are TRBV19 and TRBJ2-2, with 7 bases aligning to TRBD2. There are 17 residues in the CDR3. The junction had 9 bases not matched to a gene; V was cut back by 0 bases and J by 5 bases. The germline V gene encodes CDR1 LNHDA and CDR2 SQIVND (reference sequence). The CDR3 nucleotides are TGTGCCAGTAGTATAGATGGCGGAAGGGGAGGGACCGGGGAGCTGTTTTTT. It translates to CASSIDGGRGGTGELFF.

This chain links TRBV4-3 with TRBJ1-2, with 9 positions matching TRBD1. From germline, CDR1 is LGHNA and CDR2 YSLEER. J gave up 3 bases and V 4 bases, and 3 bases lay outside the gene matches. The CDR3 sequence is 14 residues long. As DNA, the CDR3 is TGCGCCAGCAGCCCTGGACAGGGGCACTATGGCTACACCTTC. Residues: CASSPGQGHYGYTF.

The rearrangement links TRBV30 to TRBJ1-1; 7 positions agree with TRBD1. Germline values: CDR1 GTSNPN, CDR2 SVGIG (reference sequence). J was trimmed by 4 bases and V by 3 bases; bases with no gene match: 11. The CDR3 is made up of 15 amino acids. CDR3 sequence (DNA): TGTGCCTGGAGGGACAAACCTAGGGGGCTCACTGAAGCTTTCTTT. Its translation is CAWRDKPRGLTEAFF.

The V and J genes are TRBV3-1 (or the pseudogene TRBV3-2) and TRBJ1-2; 7 bases align to TRBD1. V dropped 4 bases and J dropped 4; count of bases not matched to a gene: 0. The CDR3 extends over 12 amino acids. In germline, CDR1 is LGHDT, CDR2 YNNKEL (reference sequence). The CDR3: CASSPGGYGYTF. Written as DNA, the CDR3 is TGTGCCAGCAGCCCAGGGGGCTATGGCTACACCTTC.

V usage is TRBV20-1 and J usage is TRBJ2-4; D not certain. Trimming took off 3 bases at V and 0 bases at J, with 9 bases between the two ends. There are 14 residues in the CDR3. Germline lookup yields CDR1 DFQATT and CDR2 SNEGSKA (reference sequence). CDR3 bases: TGCAGTGCTAGTCCCCCGGGAGCCAAAAACATTCAGTACTTC. Its protein product is CSASPPGAKNIQYF.

The genes are TRBV7-6 and TRBJ1-4; tentatively, D is TRBD1 (5 bases). The CDR3 has 17 amino acids. V lost 7 bases to trimming and J lost 0 bases, with 18 bases between them. Germline V gene sequence: CDR1 SGHVS, CDR2 FNYEAQ. Written as DNA, the CDR3 is TGTGCCAGCACCACAGTGGGGCGGTACCCAACTAATGAAAAACTGTTTTTT. As protein: CASTTVGRYPTNEKLFF.